This T cell receptor beta chain was profiled in a study of identifying expanded T cells in peripheral blood. General study results and limits: About 1.2 clones differed between technical replicates, versus 16.4 and 19 over time. Clone count variance between roughly 2-week samples rose with total template count.

As concerns this clone: Its antigen is still unknown.

The V end was cut by 10 bases, the J end by 6 bases, with 15 bases between. Germline values: CDR1 MNHEY, CDR2 SVGAGI. The CDR3 has 13 residues. TCRdb's table, derived via immunoSEQ multiplex PCR, lists solely in-frame clones and lacks some. Counted here are under 95,000 clones, approximately 91% occurring once; the ten biggest clones make up about 3%. No infections or other immune events were documented during collection. The V gene is TRBV6-5, the J gene TRBJ2-2; weak D call: TRBD2 (5 bases). The source of this sequence is a person between 18 and 69 years old in good health. Sample: blood. CDR3 sequence reads: CATRRTSPGELFF. CDR3 nucleotides: TGTGCCACTCGTAGGACTTCCCCCGGGGAGCTGTTTTTT.